This T cell receptor beta chain came from a study of T cell responses to AZD1222 COVID-19 vaccine. Study results and caveats: CD4 TCRs linked to vaccination spanned spike, dominating at 160-218 and 743-854.

The protocol was immunoSEQ multiplex PCR, while the TCRdb copy is restricted to in-frame clones and leaves out a portion. The sample holds tens of thousands of clones, 80% to 90% seen once. Trimming shortened V by 5 bases and J by 6 bases, and 17 bases separated the two germline ends. CDR3 size: 15 residues. The germline V gene has CDR1 SGHNT and CDR2 YENEEA. Concerning this clone itself: The antigen is not known.

The sequence was obtained from an adult who received the AZD1222 COVID-19 vaccine. The sequences come from peripheral blood, collected 28 days after the second AZD1222 dose. The chain is built from TRBV11-3 and TRBJ2-1, with D unresolved. The CDR3 bases are TGTGCCAGCAGCCCAAGGCCTACAGAGATCAATGAGCAGTTCTTC. Translated: CASSPRPTEINEQFF.